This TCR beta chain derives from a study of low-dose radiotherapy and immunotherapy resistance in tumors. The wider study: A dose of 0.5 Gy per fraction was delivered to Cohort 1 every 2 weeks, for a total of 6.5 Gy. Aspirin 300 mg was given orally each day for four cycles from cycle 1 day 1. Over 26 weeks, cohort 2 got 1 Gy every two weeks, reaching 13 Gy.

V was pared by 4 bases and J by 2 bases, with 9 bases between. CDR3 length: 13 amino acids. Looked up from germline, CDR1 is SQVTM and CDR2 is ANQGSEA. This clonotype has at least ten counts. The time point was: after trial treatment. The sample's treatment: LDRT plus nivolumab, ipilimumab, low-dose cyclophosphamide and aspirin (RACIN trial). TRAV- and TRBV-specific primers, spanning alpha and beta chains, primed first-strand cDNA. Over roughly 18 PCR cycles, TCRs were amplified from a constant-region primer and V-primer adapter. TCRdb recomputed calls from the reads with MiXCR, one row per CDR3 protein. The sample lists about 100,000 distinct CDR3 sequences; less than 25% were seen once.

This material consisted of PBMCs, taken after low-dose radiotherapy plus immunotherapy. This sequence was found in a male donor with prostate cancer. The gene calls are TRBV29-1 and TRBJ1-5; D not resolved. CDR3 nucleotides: TGCAGCGTTGTTGGGGTTGGCAATCAGCCCCAGCATTTT. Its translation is CSVVGVGNQPQHF.